This T cell receptor beta chain was obtained from a study of T cell changes during pregnancy in multiple sclerosis. Here immunoSEQ multiplex PCR was the method, and the copy in TCRdb shows in-frame clones only, minus some. The data show tens of thousands of clones, 93% seen once. CDR1 SGHTA and CDR2 FQGNSA come from the germline V gene. The CDR3 length is 16 residues. Trimming left V 1 base short and J 5 bases short, with 14 bases between. Material: CD8+ T cells from peripheral blood mononuclear cells, obtained in the second trimester of pregnancy. This receptor was obtained from a female donor with multiple sclerosis, enrolled in a pregnancy study. This chain joins TRBV7-2 and TRBJ2-2; tentative D call: TRBD2 (6 bases). DNA for the CDR3: TGTGCCAGCAGCTTAGTAGCGGCGGGCTCGACCGGGGAGCTGTTTTTT. It encodes CASSLVAAGSTGELFF. Full variable domain (outside the CDR3, taken from reference TRBV7-2 and TRBJ2-2): GAGVSQSPSNKVTEKGKDVELRCDPISGHTALYWYRQSLGQGLEFLIYFQGNSAPDKSGLPSDRFSAERTGGSVSTLTIQRTQQEDSAVYLCASSLVAAGSTGELFFGEGSRLTVL.